The 20 T cell receptor beta chains in this list originate from one sample, sequenced in a study of blood T cell repertoires in COVID-19. The method was immunoSEQ multiplex PCR; TCRdb's version includes in-frame clones alone and lacks a portion of them. The repertoire holds roughly 300,000 clones, around four fifths seen once, with 1% to 1.5% in the top ten. Sequenced material: peripheral blood. Every receptor here comes from a woman in her 50s with acute or convalescent COVID-19.

The chain couples TRBV5-1 to TRBJ1-2; 8 positions agree with TRBD1. J gave up 6 bases and V 1 base, and 8 bases lay outside the gene matches. The CDR3 contains 15 residues. Germline V gene sequence: CDR1 SGHRS, CDR2 YFSETQ. The CDR3 here is CASSLNLGQGDGYTF. For the CDR3, the DNA is TGCGCCAGCAGCTTGAATCTAGGACAGGGTGATGGCTACACCTTC.

This chain links TRBV6-9 with TRBJ2-4; D gene ambiguous. V gave up 2 bases and J gave up 8 bases, with 4 bases separating them. Germline V gives CDR1 MNHGY, CDR2 SVAAGI. The CDR3 loop spans 11 amino acids. CDR3 amino acids: CASSYIDIQYF. In nucleotides, the CDR3 is TGTGCCAGCAGTTATATAGACATTCAGTACTTC.

V usage is TRBV29-1 and J usage is TRBJ2-5; a weak D match, TRBD1 (6 bases). The germline V gene has CDR1 SQVTM and CDR2 ANQGSEA. The CDR3 runs to 11 residues. V gave up 7 bases and J gave up 5 bases, with 11 bases separating them. DNA for the CDR3: TGCAGCGCCCATCAGGGGGAGACCCAGTACTTC. Translating it yields CSAHQGETQYF.

The V gene is TRBV18, the J gene TRBJ2-7, with D possibly matching TRBD1 (5 bases). In germline, CDR1 is KGHSH, CDR2 LQKENI. Deletions cut 1 base from V and 7 bases from J, with 8 bases between. The CDR3 runs to 12 residues. Here the CDR3 DNA reads TGTGCCAGCTCACCACAGGACAAAGAGCAGTACTTC. Translation: CASSPQDKEQYF.

This chain uses TRBV7-3 with TRBJ2-1, with 7 bases lining up with TRBD2. Per the germline V gene, CDR1 is SGHTA and CDR2 is FQGTGA. J lost 5 bases, V lost 3 bases, and 4 bases had no gene match. The length of the CDR3 is 14 residues. The CDR3: CASSLTSTNNEQFF. DNA of the CDR3: TGTGCCAGCAGCTTGACTAGCACAAACAATGAGCAGTTCTTC.

The chain uses TRBV18 and TRBJ1-1; D gene ambiguous. There are 12 residues in the CDR3. With 6 bases removed from V and 1 base from J, the gap between germline ends came to 6 bases. CDR1 KGHSH and CDR2 LQKENI come from the germline V gene. CDR3 residues: CASSSRNTEAFF. In DNA form, the CDR3 reads TGTGCCAGCTCCTCCAGGAACACTGAAGCTTTCTTT.

This clone was found a few times. This chain connects TRBV7-9 to TRBJ2-5; D is ambiguous. CDR1 SEHNR and CDR2 FQNEAQ come from the germline V gene (reference sequence). Trimming shortened V by 5 bases and J by 5 bases, and 12 bases separated the two germline ends. The CDR3 is made up of 13 amino acids. CDR3 sequence: CASSPSVGETQYF. CDR3 DNA sequence: TGTGCCAGCAGCCCGAGCGTCGGGGAGACCCAGTACTTC.

The rearrangement uses TRBV14 and TRBJ1-2; possible D gene TRBD1, 6 bases. The V and J ends lost 4 bases and 6 bases respectively, with 12 bases between them. CDR1 and CDR2 from the germline V gene are SGHDN and FVKESK. The CDR3 length is 13 residues. In DNA, the CDR3 is TGTGCCAGCAGCCGAAACAGGGCTGATGGCTACACCTTC. As protein: CASSRNRADGYTF.

Written as DNA, the CDR3 is TGTGCCAGTAGTATAGAAACAGTCACAGATACGCAGTATTTT. Amino acids: CASSIETVTDTQYF. The chain employs TRBV19 and TRBJ2-3; D remains unclear. The germline V and J ends were trimmed by 0 bases and 2 bases, with 6 bases remaining between them. CDR1 and CDR2 from the germline V gene are LNHDA and SQIVND (reference sequence). There are 14 residues in the CDR3. Based on the CDR3 plus reference TRBV19 and TRBJ2-3, the full variable domain is DGGITQSPKYLFRKEGQNVTLSCEQNLNHDAMYWYRQDPGQGLRLIYYSQIVNDFQKGDIAEGYSVSREKKESFPLTVTSAQKNPTAFYLCASSIETVTDTQYFGPGTRLTVL.

The CDR3 DNA follows: TGCAGCGTAGACAGGGGACTGAACACTGAAGCTTTCTTT. Translating it yields CSVDRGLNTEAFF. The chain combines TRBV29-1 with TRBJ1-1; 8 nucleotides line up with TRBD1. V shed 6 bases, J shed 0 bases, and the junction held 3 bases outside the gene matches. CDR3 length equals 13 residues. Germline CDR1 SQVTM, CDR2 ANQGSEA.

This clone was counted ten times or more. The chain employs TRBV2 and TRBJ1-1; TRBD1 is a possible D gene (5 bases). The V end was cut by 6 bases, the J end by 4 bases, with 15 bases between. Germline V gene lookup returns CDR1 SNHLY and CDR2 FYNNEI. The CDR3 consists of 14 residues. The CDR3 sequence: CASSPPSGVTEAFF. In nucleotides, the CDR3 is TGTGCCAGCAGCCCCCCTTCGGGGGTCACTGAAGCTTTCTTT. Combining the CDR3 with reference TRBV2 and TRBJ1-1 gives the whole variable domain EPEVTQTPSHQVTQMGQEVILRCVPISNHLYFYWYRQILGQKVEFLVSFYNNEISEKSEIFDDQFSVERPDGSNFTLKIRSTKLEDSAMYFCASSPPSGVTEAFFGQGTRLTVV.

This clone was seen only a few times. This chain uses TRBV5-8 with TRBJ2-5, with 7 bases aligning to TRBD2. Germline-derived CDR1 and CDR2 are SGHTS and YDEGEE. The ends lost 0 bases at V and 10 bases at J; junction bases unmatched: 6. The CDR3 is 13 amino acids. In DNA form, the CDR3 reads TGTGCCAGCAGCTTGGCGGGGAGGGAGGGCCAGTACTTC. Translated, it gives CASSLAGREGQYF.

This clone turned up a few times. The gene calls are TRBV5-1 and TRBJ2-7; possible D gene TRBD2, 6 bases. V was trimmed by 0 bases and J by 7 bases, leaving 23 bases between them. The CDR3 is made up of 17 amino acids. Germline loops: CDR1 SGHRS, CDR2 YFSETQ. CDR3 amino acids: CASSLAGGLARDPEQYV. Written as DNA, the CDR3 is TGCGCCAGCAGCTTGGCCGGTGGGCTAGCGAGAGACCCAGAGCAGTACGTC.

The genes are TRBV6-2 or TRBV6-3 and TRBJ1-2; 8 positions agree with TRBD1. Unmatched junction bases numbered 18, after V lost 0 bases and J lost 0 bases. Germline V gene lookup returns CDR1 MNHEY and CDR2 SVGEGT. The CDR3 contains 21 residues. The CDR3 reads CASSYSIAAWTGLRPNYGYTF. In DNA form, the CDR3 reads TGTGCCAGCAGTTACTCGATCGCTGCGTGGACAGGGTTGCGCCCTAACTATGGCTACACCTTC.

This chain connects TRBV11-2 to TRBJ2-7; 7 positions match TRBD1. Germline values: CDR1 SGHAT, CDR2 FQNNGV. CDR3 length equals 14 residues. The junction had 4 bases not matched to a gene; V was cut back by 5 bases and J by 0 bases. CDR3 in DNA: TGTGCCAGCAGCCAGGGGACAGCCTCCTACGAGCAGTACTTC. This codes for CASSQGTASYEQYF. The whole variable domain, remainder taken from reference TRBV11-2 and TRBJ2-7, is EAGVAQSPRYKIIEKRQSVAFWCNPISGHATLYWYQQILGQGPKLLIQFQNNGVVDDSQLPKDRFSAERLKGVDSTLKIQPAKLEDSAVYLCASSQGTASYEQYFGPGTRLTVT.

This clone came up once. The rearrangement links TRBV5-6 to TRBJ2-1; 9 nucleotides line up with TRBD1. After removal of 3 bases from V and 6 bases from J, the junction contained 13 bases not matched to a gene. The germline CDR1 and CDR2 sequences are SGHDT and YYEEEE. The CDR3 totals 17 residues. This CDR3 is CASSSALQGAFVNEQFF. The CDR3, as DNA: TGTGCCAGCAGCTCCGCCTTACAGGGGGCGTTTGTCAATGAGCAGTTCTTC.

V gene TRBV7-2 combines with J gene TRBJ2-5; tentative D call: TRBD1 (5 bases). Germline CDR1 SGHTA, CDR2 FQGNSA. This CDR3 has 15 residues. V was shortened by 1 base and J by 5 bases, with 14 bases between the two germline ends. CDR3 sequence (DNA): TGTGCCAGCAGCTTAGGGGGTAGGGGTGAGGAGACCCAGTACTTC. Protein: CASSLGGRGEETQYF.

This clone appeared once. The chain couples TRBV6-4 to TRBJ2-6; 9 bases agree with TRBD2. V shed 8 bases and J 3 bases; nucleotides not matched to a gene: 2. This CDR3 comprises 14 residues. The germline V gene encodes CDR1 MRHNA and CDR2 SNTAGT. In nucleotides, the CDR3 is TGTGCCAGCTTAGCGGGAGATGGGGCCAACGTCCTGACTTTC. Translated: CASLAGDGANVLTF.

The chain uses TRBV11-3 and TRBJ2-7, with TRBD2 identical over 11 bases. V dropped 1 base and J dropped 1; count of bases not matched to a gene: 6. The CDR3 is 17 amino acids. The germline gives CDR1 SGHNT, CDR2 YENEEA. The CDR3 loop is CASSLATGTSGSYEQYF. The CDR3 nucleotides read TGTGCCAGCAGCTTAGCCACCGGGACTAGCGGTTCCTACGAGCAGTACTTC. Full variable domain (rest looked up from reference TRBV11-3 and TRBJ2-7): EAGVVQSPRYKIIEKKQPVAFWCNPISGHNTLYWYLQNLGQGPELLIRYENEEAVDDSQLPKDRFSAERLKGVDSTLKIQPAELGDSAVYLCASSLATGTSGSYEQYFGPGTRLTVT.

The rearrangement uses TRBV25-1 and TRBJ1-3; D not resolved. Germline V gene lookup returns CDR1 MGHDK and CDR2 SYGVNS. V was cut by 3 bases and J by 2 bases, with 8 bases left in between. CDR3 length: 14 residues. DNA for the CDR3: TGTGCCAGCAGTGATTCGGTAGCTGGAAACACCATATATTTT. Translating gives CASSDSVAGNTIYF.